This paragraph covers one T cell receptor beta chain sequence. The source of the sample is a study of Graves' ophthalmopathy and Graves' hyperthyroidism. Beta-chain TCR CDR3 regions were amplified from RNA transcripts. The authors performed first-round RT-PCR with HTBI primers and then a second-round multiplex PCR. One entry per CDR3 protein results from TCRdb running MiXCR on the multiplex PCR reads. Among about 590,000 distinct CDR3 sequences listed, less than 40% were seen once. The TCR originated in an adult man with Graves' hyperthyroidism. Sequencing was carried out using peripheral blood or thyroid tissue (not recorded which).

The CDR3 sequence: CSVKAGGEQYF. Written as DNA, the CDR3 is TGCAGCGTCAAAGCGGGAGGCGAGCAGTACTTC. The chain carries TRBV29-1 and TRBJ2-7; TRBD2 agrees at 9 bases. V shed 6 bases, J shed 6 bases, and the junction held 3 bases outside the gene matches. The CDR3 is 11 residues long. The germline CDR1 and CDR2 sequences are SQVTM and ANQGSEA.